The next 22 T cell receptor beta chains were all read from a single sample in a study of blood T cell repertoires in COVID-19. Profiling relied on immunoSEQ multiplex PCR, and the TCRdb table lists in-frame clones only, not all of them. The sample lists some 180,000 clones; roughly 84% were seen once. Input material: PBMCs or T cells enriched from blood (not recorded which). The source is a woman in her twenties or thirties who had been exposed to COVID-19.

This sequence joins TRBV5-8 and TRBJ2-1, with D possibly matching TRBD1 (6 bases). Between the trimmed V and J ends, which lost 2 bases and 5 bases, there was a span of 14 bases. This CDR3 is built from 15 residues. Per the germline V gene, CDR1 is SGHTS and CDR2 is YDEGEE. The CDR3 spells CASSFPGHRNNEQFF. The CDR3 coding sequence is TGTGCCAGCAGCTTTCCGGGACATAGAAACAATGAGCAGTTCTTC.

The rearrangement joins TRBV5-4 to TRBJ2-3, with 11 bases fitting TRBD2. The CDR3 runs to 17 residues. V dropped 1 base and J dropped 5; count of bases not matched to a gene: 9. Germline CDR1 is SGHNT and CDR2 is YYREEE (reference sequence). CDR3 nucleotides: TGTGCCAGCAGCTTGACCCGCGGTCTAGCGGGGGGAGATACGCAGTATTTT. Its translation is CASSLTRGLAGGDTQYF.

The chain recombines TRBV2 with TRBJ1-2; 8 nucleotides match TRBD1. After removal of 7 bases from V and 3 bases from J, the junction contained 7 bases not matched to a gene. The CDR3 spans 14 residues. Germline CDR1 reads SNHLY; CDR2 reads FYNNEI. CDR3 protein: CASNRRGQDYGYTF. The CDR3 coding sequence is TGTGCCAGCAATCGCAGGGGGCAGGACTATGGCTACACCTTC.

The CDR3 DNA follows: TGTGCCAGCAGCACATCCGGGACAGCCTACAATGAGCAGTTCTTC. Its translation: CASSTSGTAYNEQFF. This chain connects TRBV9 to TRBJ2-1; 7 bases fit TRBD1. Per germline, CDR1 SGDLS and CDR2 YYNGEE. The ends lost 4 bases at V and 2 bases at J; junction bases unmatched: 6. CDR3 size: 15 residues. Full variable domain (remainder filled in from reference TRBV9 and TRBJ2-1): DSGVTQTPKHLITATGQRVTLRCSPRSGDLSVYWYQQSLDQGLQFLIQYYNGEERAKGNILERFSAQQFPDLHSELNLSSLELGDSALYFCASSTSGTAYNEQFFGPGTRLTVL.

The V and J genes are TRBV10-2 and TRBJ2-7; 10 positions agree with TRBD2. CDR3 length equals 15 residues. V shed 6 bases and J 1 base; nucleotides not matched to a gene: 6. The germline V gene encodes CDR1 WSHSY and CDR2 SAAADI. The CDR3 reads CASSYLAGDSYEQYF. Written as DNA, the CDR3 is TGCGCCAGCAGCTACCTAGCGGGGGATTCCTACGAGCAGTACTTC.

The chain has TRBV2 and TRBJ1-5; possible D gene TRBD1, 5 bases. CDR1 is SNHLY, CDR2 FYNNEI, per germline. V lost 4 bases, J lost 0 bases, and 16 bases lay in between. The CDR3 covers 17 residues. The DNA of the CDR3 is TGTGCCAGCAGTGTTGGCAGGGTCGGATATAGCAATCAGCCCCAGCATTTT. This codes for CASSVGRVGYSNQPQHF.

The chain links TRBV9 to TRBJ1-3; D ambiguous. Germline assignment: CDR1 SGDLS and CDR2 YYNGEE. This CDR3 spans 14 amino acids. V was clipped by 0 bases and J by 0 bases, with 4 bases between them. CDR3 sequence reads: CASSVDFSGNTIYF. The CDR3 bases are TGTGCCAGCAGCGTAGACTTCTCTGGAAACACCATATATTTT.

CDR3 protein: CASSLRPGTGNYEQYF. For the CDR3, the DNA is TGTGCCAGCAGCTTGAGGCCCGGGACAGGGAACTACGAGCAGTACTTC. The rearrangement uses TRBV11-2 and TRBJ2-7; TRBD1 aligns across 9 bases. This CDR3 is 16 amino acids long. V lost 3 bases to trimming and J lost 3 bases; unmatched junction nucleotides: 9. The germline V gene encodes CDR1 SGHAT and CDR2 FQNNGV.

V gene TRBV6-5 combines with J gene TRBJ2-7; 8 bases line up with TRBD2. Germline V gene data show CDR1 as MNHEY and CDR2 as SVGAGI. The CDR3 runs 14 residues. V lost 2 bases to trimming and J lost 4 bases; unmatched junction nucleotides: 4. The CDR3 DNA reads as TGTGCCAGCAGTTACGAGCCGGGAGGGTACGAGCAGTACTTC. Amino acids: CASSYEPGGYEQYF.

In DNA form, the CDR3 reads TGTGCCAGCTCACCTAATAAGAGCTCCTATAATTCACCCCTCCACTTT. This gives the protein CASSPNKSSYNSPLHF. The rearrangement links TRBV18 to TRBJ1-6; D gene ambiguous. Germline V gene lookup returns CDR1 KGHSH and CDR2 LQKENI. The CDR3 spans 16 residues. Trimming took 3 bases from V and 0 from J, leaving 9 bases between them.

The chain is built from TRBV27 and TRBJ1-5; no reliable D call. This CDR3 has 15 residues. Trimming pared 5 bases from V and 2 bases from J, leaving 13 bases between. Looked up from germline, CDR1 is MNHEY and CDR2 is SMNVEV (reference sequence). The CDR3 sequence: CASSRRGSGNQPQHF. CDR3 bases: TGTGCCAGCAGTCGTCGGGGTTCGGGCAATCAGCCCCAGCATTTT.

In its sample, this clone was seen a few times. The chain combines TRBV19 with TRBJ2-1, with 12 bases that match TRBD2. Germline CDR1 and CDR2: LNHDA and SQIVND (reference sequence). The CDR3 length is 16 residues. V shed 5 bases and J 2 bases; nucleotides not matched to a gene: 4. CDR3 bases: TGTGCCAGTAGTGGACTAGCGGGGTTAACCTACAATGAGCAGTTCTTC. This gives the protein CASSGLAGLTYNEQFF.

This clone was observed a handful of times. This chain uses TRBV9 with TRBJ2-3; 9 bases map to TRBD2. The CDR3 runs to 16 residues. CDR1 and CDR2 from the germline V gene are SGDLS and YYNGEE. Trimming cost V 0 bases and J 2 bases; bases outside gene matches: 4. The CDR3 nucleotides read TGTGCCAGCAGCGTAGCGGCGGGGGGGCCCACAGATACGCAGTATTTT. It specifies CASSVAAGGPTDTQYF.

The gene calls are TRBV5-1 and TRBJ2-5; D uncertain. CDR1 SGHRS and CDR2 YFSETQ come from the germline V gene. The V gene lost 2 bases and the J gene lost 3 bases, with 5 bases spanning the gap. This CDR3 contains 12 residues. Here the CDR3 reads CASSFAEETQYF. The DNA for the CDR3 is TGCGCCAGCAGCTTTGCAGAAGAGACCCAGTACTTC. Complete variable domain (other parts from reference TRBV5-1 and TRBJ2-5): KAGVTQTPRYLIKTRGQQVTLSCSPISGHRSVSWYQQTPGQGLQFLFEYFSETQRNKGNFPGRFSGRQFSNSRSEMNVSTLELGDSALYLCASSFAEETQYFGPGTRLLVL.

The V call is TRBV5-4, the J call TRBJ1-3; the D is unclear. The CDR3 is 16 residues long. Trimming left V 2 bases short and J 1 base short, with 13 bases between. CDR1 is SGHNT, CDR2 YYREEE, per germline (reference sequence). This CDR3 is CASSFGGTQSGNTIYF. CDR3 in DNA: TGTGCCAGCAGCTTCGGCGGAACACAATCTGGAAACACCATATATTTT.

A remark on this clone: Within the sample, other DNA sequences also encode this same CDR3. The chain couples TRBV6-5 to TRBJ1-1; D is possibly TRBD1 (5 bases). This CDR3 contains 12 residues. Trimming shortened V by 6 bases and J by 5 bases, and 10 bases separated the two germline ends. The germline V gene has CDR1 MNHEY and CDR2 SVGAGI. The CDR3 nucleotides are TGTGCCAGCAGCCGGGGGGGGACTGAAGCTTTCTTT. It codes for CASSRGGTEAFF.

This clone came up once. This chain links TRBV7-2 with TRBJ1-3, with no clear D. Germline CDR1 and CDR2: SGHTA and FQGNSA. CDR3 length: 16 amino acids. Trimming removed 3 bases from V and 0 bases from J, with 12 bases in between. The CDR3 coding sequence is TGTGCCAGCAGCTTTTCCCCCACATCCTCTGGAAACACCATATATTTT. This gives the protein CASSFSPTSSGNTIYF.

Here the CDR3 DNA reads TGTGCCAGCAGTAGACTAGCGGCCAACTACGAGCAGTACTTC. Protein product: CASSRLAANYEQYF. The V and J genes are TRBV2 and TRBJ2-7; TRBD2 agrees at 9 bases. CDR3 size: 14 residues. CDR1 is SNHLY, CDR2 FYNNEI, per germline. V lost 5 bases to trimming and J lost 3 bases; unmatched junction nucleotides: 5.

The chain joins TRBV11-2 to TRBJ2-7, with 13 bases aligning to TRBD2. V shed 4 bases, J shed 3 bases, and the junction held 6 bases outside the gene matches. This CDR3 region has 16 residues. Germline V lookup: CDR1 SGHAT, CDR2 FQNNGV. The CDR3 DNA follows: TGTGCCAGCAGCTATGGACTAGCGGGGGCCGGCTACGAGCAGTACTTC. This translates into CASSYGLAGAGYEQYF.

The chain has TRBV18 and TRBJ1-3, with 8 nucleotides matching TRBD1. The CDR3 totals 15 residues. Trimming at V came to 4 bases and at J to 1 base, leaving 3 bases not matched to a gene. Germline CDR1 reads KGHSH; CDR2 reads LQKENI. The CDR3 loop reads CASSQDRESGNTIYF. For the CDR3, the DNA is TGTGCCAGCTCACAGGACAGGGAATCTGGAAACACCATATATTTT. The entire variable domain, with the rest obtained from reference TRBV18 and TRBJ1-3, is as follows: NAGVMQNPRHLVRRRGQEARLRCSPMKGHSHVYWYRQLPEEGLKFMVYLQKENIIDESGMPKERFSAEFPKEGPSILRIQQVVRGDSAAYFCASSQDRESGNTIYFGEGSWLTVV.

This clone was detected only a few times. This chain joins TRBV2 and TRBJ1-3; possible D gene TRBD1, 6 bases. V lost 8 bases and J 7 bases, leaving 24 bases between the germline ends. CDR1 is SNHLY and CDR2 is FYNNEI in the germline V gene. The CDR3 runs to 16 residues. CDR3 sequence reads: CASCGERGIIRNTIYF. CDR3 DNA: TGTGCCAGCTGTGGTGAGAGGGGGATAATCCGGAACACCATATATTTT.

A few counts support this clone. The chain joins TRBV5-1 to TRBJ1-1, with D perhaps TRBD1 (6 bases). The V gene lost 5 bases and the J gene lost 2 bases, with 13 bases spanning the gap. The germline gives CDR1 SGHRS, CDR2 YFSETQ. The CDR3 is 14 amino acids. The CDR3 spells CASSFTGSNTEAFF. CDR3 coding DNA: TGCGCCAGCAGTTTTACAGGGTCCAACACTGAAGCTTTCTTT.